Presented here are 17 T cell receptor beta chains from one specimen sequenced in a study of blood T cells in healthy people across ages. Using a J-beta primer mix together with a sample-barcoded 5' primer, a second PCR was run for roughly 6 to 11 cycles. TCRdb ran MiXCR on the 5' RACE reads and lists one entry per CDR3 protein. This table holds 1.5 million to 2 million distinct CDR3 sequences, roughly 52% found once. What was sequenced was blood. All receptors come from a middle-aged woman in good health.

V is TRBV29-1 and J is TRBJ1-1, with TRBD1 matching 8 bases. The CDR3 is made up of 13 amino acids. Germline trimming cut 4 bases from V and 8 bases from J; bases unmatched to any gene: 9. Germline V CDR1 and CDR2: SQVTM, ANQGSEA. The DNA for the CDR3 is TGCAGCGTTGCTTTTCGGACAGGGAGCGAAGCTTTCTTT. It is translated as CSVAFRTGSEAFF. The full variable domain, in which reference TRBV29-1 and TRBJ1-1 provide the parts outside the CDR3, is SAVISQKPSRDICQRGTSLTIQCQVDSQVTMMFWYRQQPGQSLTLIATANQGSEATYESGFVIDKFPISRPNLTFSTLTVSNMSPEDSSIYLCSVAFRTGSEAFFGQGTRLTVV.

The chain carries TRBV15 and TRBJ2-1; 7 bases match TRBD1. Germline CDR1 LNHNV, CDR2 YYDKDF (reference sequence). This CDR3 has 16 amino acids. V dropped 3 bases and J dropped 7; count of bases not matched to a gene: 12. In DNA, the CDR3 is TGTGCCACCAGCAGGCGCCGGGACAGCCGTCTTAATGAGCAGTTCTTC. Protein product: CATSRRRDSRLNEQFF.

The chain recombines TRBV5-1 with TRBJ1-4; D not resolved. In germline, CDR1 is SGHRS, CDR2 YFSETQ. V was clipped by 5 bases and J by 0 bases, with 14 bases between them. CDR3 length equals 16 residues. The CDR3 DNA reads TGCGCCAGCAGACCCACCCACATTGCAACTAATGAAAAACTGTTTTTT. Amino acid sequence: CASRPTHIATNEKLFF.

This clonotype was seen only a few times. The chain carries TRBV5-1 and TRBJ2-1; D is unclear. The germline V gene encodes CDR1 SGHRS and CDR2 YFSETQ. V gave up 2 bases and J gave up 5 bases, with 14 bases separating them. The CDR3 sequence is 15 residues long. DNA of the CDR3: TGCGCCAGCAGCTTAGCCCCCGGCTCTCACAATGAGCAGTTCTTC. This sequence encodes CASSLAPGSHNEQFF.

The chain joins TRBV20-1 to TRBJ2-3, with D possibly matching TRBD2 (6 bases). The V and J ends lost 2 bases and 3 bases respectively, with 18 bases between them. In germline, CDR1 is DFQATT, CDR2 SNEGSKA (reference sequence). The CDR3 sequence is 16 residues long. CDR3 in DNA: TGCAGTGCTAGATCCCATGATGGCGGGGTGACAGATACGCAGTATTTT. This sequence encodes CSARSHDGGVTDTQYF.

Worth noting for this clonotype: One junction end disagrees with the germline gene, perhaps due to a read error. The rearrangement links TRBV6-2 or TRBV6-3 to TRBJ2-1, with D possibly called TRBD1 or TRBD2 (5 bases each). The germline V gene encodes CDR1 MNHEY and CDR2 SVGEGT. The CDR3 extends over 15 amino acids. DNA for the CDR3: TGTGCCGGCAGTTACTCAGGGACGGTCTACAATGAGCAGTTCTTC. Amino acids: CAGSYSGTVYNEQFF.

V is TRBV13 and J is TRBJ2-7, with a weak D call TRBD2 (5 bases). V lost 4 bases and J lost 3, with 10 bases in between. The CDR3 has 13 amino acids. From germline, CDR1 is PRHDT and CDR2 FYEKMQ (reference sequence). Here the CDR3 reads CASSWTADYEQYF. CDR3 DNA: TGTGCCAGCAGCTGGACTGCGGACTACGAGCAGTACTTC. Combining the CDR3 with reference TRBV13 and TRBJ2-7 gives the whole variable domain AAGVIQSPRHLIKEKRETATLKCYPIPRHDTVYWYQQGPGQDPQFLISFYEKMQSDKGSIPDRFSAQQFSDYHSELNMSSLELGDSALYFCASSWTADYEQYFGPGTRLTVT.

V and J are TRBV28 and TRBJ1-5, with TRBD1 identical over 7 bases. This CDR3 contains 14 residues. Germline lookup yields CDR1 MDHEN and CDR2 SYDVKM. Germline trimming cut 3 bases from V and 7 bases from J; bases unmatched to any gene: 6. CDR3 loop: CASSLQQGTQPQHF. CDR3 in DNA: TGTGCCAGCAGTTTGCAACAGGGGACCCAGCCCCAGCATTTT.

The rearrangement joins TRBV10-1 to TRBJ2-3, with 9 bases fitting TRBD1. With 9 bases clipped from V and 0 bases from J, the junction kept 7 bases outside the gene matches. This CDR3 spans 15 amino acids. Germline V gives CDR1 WNHNN, CDR2 SYGVQD (reference sequence). DNA of the CDR3: TGCGCCAGTAACCACAGGGGGCTCAGCACAGATACGCAGTATTTT. Translating gives CASNHRGLSTDTQYF.

DNA for the CDR3: TGTGCCAGCTCCGGAGGCGGGAATGGACTTTACAATGAGCAGTACTTC. It codes for CASSGGGNGLYNEQYF. The chain carries TRBV12-3 or TRBV12-4 and TRBJ2-1; the D gene is possibly TRBD2 (6 bases). The DNA end is a closer match to TRBJ2-7, so the J assignment may be wrong. This CDR3 spans 16 amino acids.

The sample holds a few counts of this clonotype. The chain employs TRBV4-2 and TRBJ2-5, with 9 bases lining up with TRBD2. The CDR3 is 15 residues long. Unmatched junction bases numbered 2, after V lost 2 bases and J lost 1 base. In germline, CDR1 is LGHNA, CDR2 YNFKEQ. The CDR3 sequence is CASSQLTSGQETQYF. CDR3 DNA: TGTGCCAGCAGCCAATTGACTAGCGGCCAAGAGACCCAGTACTTC.

The rearrangement joins TRBV7-9 to TRBJ1-6; D gene unclear. Trimming left V 0 bases short and J 11 bases short, with 8 bases between. The CDR3 has 13 amino acids. Germline-derived CDR1 and CDR2 are SEHNR and FQNEAQ (reference sequence). As DNA, the CDR3 is TGTGCCAGCAGCTTAGCGCCCCCTCCACCCCTCCACTTT. This gives the protein CASSLAPPPPLHF.

The chain recombines TRBV5-1 with TRBJ2-3, with D hard to call. The V gene lost 0 bases and the J gene lost 9 bases, with 20 bases spanning the gap. CDR1 is SGHRS, CDR2 YFSETQ, per germline. The CDR3 totals 16 residues. The CDR3 spells CASSLGQALSVGTQYF. In DNA form, the CDR3 reads TGCGCCAGCAGCTTGGGGCAGGCCCTTTCCGTGGGGACGCAGTATTTT.

The chain is built from TRBV7-2 and TRBJ1-5; 7 nucleotides match TRBD1. This CDR3 is 17 amino acids long. V shed 4 bases, J shed 0 bases, and the junction held 9 bases outside the gene matches. The germline V gene encodes CDR1 SGHTA and CDR2 FQGNSA. The CDR3 here is CASSSGTVRHSNQPQHF. CDR3 DNA: TGTGCCAGCAGCTCCGGGACAGTCCGACATAGCAATCAGCCCCAGCATTTT.

Of note for this clonotype: The junction does not match germline at one end; this may be a read error. The J gene is TRBJ1-6, the V gene TRBV7-9, with 10 bases identical to TRBD1. This CDR3 contains 17 residues. Per germline, CDR1 SEHNR and CDR2 FQNEAQ (reference sequence). The CDR3 DNA is TGTGCCAGCAGGTTAGAGCTGCCGGGACAGGGGTATTCACCCCTCCACTTT. The encoded protein is CASRLELPGQGYSPLHF.

A few counts support this clonotype. The V call is TRBV12-3 or TRBV12-4, the J call TRBJ2-6; no definite D call. Trimming removed 2 bases from V and 3 bases from J, with 11 bases in between. The CDR3 extends over 16 amino acids. In nucleotides, the CDR3 is TGTGCCAGCAGTTTATTCGGGCTCATTGGGGCCAACGTCCTGACTTTC. As protein: CASSLFGLIGANVLTF.

About this clonotype: Being one base from a much bigger clone, this may be a read error. This chain joins TRBV6-5 and TRBJ2-1; 7 bases match TRBD2. Germline values: CDR1 MNHEY, CDR2 SVGAGI. This CDR3 has 15 amino acids. Trimming took 2 bases from V and 10 from J; bases not matched to a gene: 11. CDR3 DNA: TGTGCCAGCAGTTACGCGGGAGCCATCACCTACGAGCAGTTCTTC. It is translated as CASSYAGAITYEQFF.